Each of the 14 T cell receptor beta chains below was sequenced from the same sample in a study of graft-versus-host responses after intestinal transplantation. Antigens for these TCRs are unknown. Libraries were prepared by immunoSEQ multiplex PCR; TCRdb keeps only in-frame clonotypes and omits some of them. Among about 73,000 clones listed, 90% were seen once. Material: unstimulated CD8+ T cells sorted from spleen or lymph node cells, obtained before transplant. The source of these receptors is a human donor who was the organ donor for an intestinal transplant.

The chain employs TRBV7-2 and TRBJ2-1, with 9 bases aligning to TRBD2. The V and J ends lost 1 base and 6 bases, in that order; junction bases with no gene match: 4. The length of the CDR3 is 15 residues. CDR1 is SGHTA and CDR2 is FQGNSA in the germline V gene. In DNA form, the CDR3 reads TGTGCCAGCAGCTTAGTAGCGGGGGTGGGCAATGAGCAGTTCTTC. Its protein is CASSLVAGVGNEQFF.

This clone has only a few counts. This chain uses TRBV5-4 with TRBJ2-1; the match to TRBD2 covers 8 bases. CDR1 SGHNT and CDR2 YYREEE come from the germline V gene (reference sequence). The CDR3 is 14 amino acids. V was pared by 1 base and J by 9 bases, with 6 bases of the junction left unmatched. The CDR3 loop is CASSLNGGASEQFF. The CDR3 coding sequence is TGTGCCAGCAGCTTGAACGGGGGGGCCTCTGAGCAGTTCTTC.

The chain joins TRBV25-1 to TRBJ1-2; TRBD1 might be the D (5 bases). Deletions cut 7 bases from V and 5 bases from J, with 11 bases between. CDR1 MGHDK and CDR2 SYGVNS come from the germline V gene. This CDR3 is built from 12 residues. The CDR3 is CASKAGTYGYTF. The CDR3 DNA follows: TGTGCCAGCAAAGCAGGGACTTATGGCTACACCTTC.

The V call is TRBV15, the J call TRBJ2-7; weak D call: TRBD1 (5 bases). This CDR3 region has 16 residues. The germline gives CDR1 LNHNV, CDR2 YYDKDF (reference sequence). Trimming removed 0 bases at V and 1 base at J, with 13 bases between. In DNA, the CDR3 is TGTGCCACCAGCAGAGAACGACCAGGGATGTCCTACGAGCAGTACGTC. This sequence encodes CATSRERPGMSYEQYV.

The genes are TRBV15 and TRBJ2-2, with no clear D. CDR3 length: 14 amino acids. Trimming removed 2 bases at V and 6 bases at J, with 10 bases between. CDR1 is LNHNV, CDR2 YYDKDF, per germline (reference sequence). The DNA for the CDR3 is TGTGCCACCAGCAGACCCGAGGCTGCCGGGGAGCTGTTTTTT. As protein: CATSRPEAAGELFF.

The gene calls are TRBV6-5 and TRBJ1-1, with unresolved D. CDR3 length equals 15 residues. Germline CDR1 is MNHEY and CDR2 is SVGAGI. V was pared by 0 bases and J by 4 bases, with 12 bases between. The CDR3 reads CASSYSISTGTEAFF. CDR3 DNA sequence: TGTGCCAGCAGTTACTCGATCTCAACGGGCACTGAAGCTTTCTTT.

This rearrangement joins TRBV4-3 to TRBJ2-1; possible D gene TRBD1, 6 bases. The V gene lost 0 bases and the J gene lost 6 bases, with 21 bases spanning the gap. The CDR3 sequence is 18 residues long. Germline values: CDR1 LGHNA, CDR2 YSLEER. CDR3 loop: CASSQDRMGRGGPNEQFF. The DNA of the CDR3 is TGCGCCAGCAGCCAAGATCGCATGGGCCGAGGGGGACCCAATGAGCAGTTCTTC.

The genes are TRBV7-3 and TRBJ2-5; TRBD1 aligns across 9 bases. The CDR3 sequence is 16 residues long. CDR1 is SGHTA, CDR2 FQGTGA, per germline. V shed 0 bases and J 1 base; nucleotides not matched to a gene: 3. The DNA of the CDR3 is TGTGCCAGCAGCTTAACCGGGACAGGGCGCCAAGAGACCCAGTACTTC. It is translated as CASSLTGTGRQETQYF.

The rearrangement joins TRBV30 to TRBJ2-2, with D possibly being TRBD2 (5 bases). The V gene's germline CDR1 is GTSNPN and CDR2 SVGIG (reference sequence). The CDR3 sequence is 13 residues long. V lost 0 bases and J 5 bases, leaving 7 bases between the germline ends. This CDR3 reads CAWSVGITGELFF. DNA of the CDR3: TGTGCCTGGAGTGTCGGGATAACCGGGGAGCTGTTTTTT.

This sequence joins TRBV6-1 and TRBJ2-6; 10 bases agree with TRBD1. V lost 9 bases to trimming and J lost 0 bases; unmatched junction nucleotides: 2. Germline-derived CDR1 and CDR2 are MNHNS and SASEGT. This CDR3 has 15 residues. In nucleotides, the CDR3 is TGTGCCAGTGGACAGGGGGACTCTGGGGCCAACGTCCTGACTTTC. It encodes CASGQGDSGANVLTF.

The V gene is TRBV6-4, the J gene TRBJ2-3; possibly TRBD2 for D (6 bases). Germline V gene data show CDR1 as MRHNA and CDR2 as SNTAGT. The CDR3 spans 13 residues. The V end was cut by 3 bases, the J end by 3 bases, with 7 bases between. CDR3 DNA sequence: TGTGCCAGCAGTGAGGAGGGAACAGATACGCAGTATTTT. This gives the protein CASSEEGTDTQYF.

In this sample, this clone turned up once. V is TRBV6-5 and J is TRBJ1-1; a possible D gene is TRBD1 (6 bases). The CDR3 has 10 residues. The germline CDR1 and CDR2 sequences are MNHEY and SVGAGI. V gave up 10 bases and J gave up 3 bases, with 6 bases separating them. The CDR3 DNA is TGTGCCACAGGGGACACTGAAGCTTTCTTT. Translated, it gives CATGDTEAFF.

This chain links TRBV27 with TRBJ2-7; weak D call: TRBD1 (7 bases). Germline V gene lookup returns CDR1 MNHEY and CDR2 SMNVEV (reference sequence). V was trimmed by 4 bases and J by 6 bases, leaving 19 bases between them. This CDR3 has 15 amino acids. The CDR3 DNA is TGTGCCAGCAGTTCTCGACAGGGAGGCGAATTCGAGCAGTACGTC. Amino acids: CASSSRQGGEFEQYV.

V and J are TRBV4-1 and TRBJ1-6, with 8 bases that match TRBD1. V dropped 1 base and J dropped 0; count of bases not matched to a gene: 8. Germline V lookup: CDR1 MGHRA, CDR2 YSYEKL. The CDR3 is 19 residues long. The CDR3 DNA sequence: TGCGCCAGCAGCCAAGGAGATACAGGGGGGAGCTCCTATAATTCACCCCTCCACTTT. Its protein product is CASSQGDTGGSSYNSPLHF.